This T cell receptor beta chain was captured in a study of blood T cell repertoires in COVID-19 (dated by TCRdb to 2018 to 2021). For the wider study: Samples from collaborators originated in the United States, Italy and Spain and spanned both the acute and convalescent phases of COVID-19. The material from the prospective study consisted of cDNA or gDNA derived from T cells, B-cell-depleted T cells, or PBMCs. Where HLA class I and class II types were available, the types were taken from metadata supplied by the sample provider, not from assay-based typing. The sample metadata nearly always contained a de-identified subject ID, COVID-19 status, age in years and sex. A freely available public database, intended as a resource for researchers studying the immune response to SARS-CoV-2, is where the repertoires were released. Subjects who had been exposed to COVID-19, were actively infected with it, or had recovered from it provided the deeply sampled blood TCRbeta repertoires that made up the dataset. The samples were drawn from two sources: the first 160 participants of the ongoing ImmuneRACE study, and some 1,300 subjects contributed by 6 global collaborators. General findings and caveats noted by the study authors: The quantity of clinical and demographic metadata differed by source and by participant and was supplied without curation.

Sequences KGHSH (CDR1) and LQKENI (CDR2) are obtained from the germline V gene. The CDR3 contains 15 residues, cysteine and phenylalanine counted. CDR3 DNA is the only sequence kept; it has 45 bases, read in frame from the first base. V and J are truncated by 4 bases and 2 bases respectively, leaving an intervening sequence of 15 bases. Comments on this clone: Its antigen is unknown. No clone much larger than this one lies a single base away; base qualities are absent.

The immunoSEQ Assay, a bias-controlled multiplex PCR, was used to amplify TCRbeta CDR3 regions from genomic DNA. Per the original workflow: The number of nucleated cells in each sample was estimated by amplification of reference gene primers within the assay. Sequence reads were collapsed and filtered to measure the absolute abundance of every unique TCRbeta CDR3 rearrangement. For each sample, productive Simpson clonality was calculated as the square root of Simpson's diversity index over productive rearrangements. This immuneACCESS table, as held by TCRdb, lists in-frame sequences with V and J called but not all clones. Of the missing ones, under half trace to an unresolved V gene in checked studies; the others have no known cause. V, J and clone size are taken as reported in that table, and D and trimming were inferred from the DNA itself. For this sample there are approximately 250,000 clones; about 89% appear just once. Under 5% of the sample is held by the ten biggest clonotypes.

Participants in the prospective study were enrolled through a virtual design, were aged roughly 18 to 90 years, and lived in 24 United States geographic areas. Cohort assignment in the prospective study relied on participant-reported clinical history from a screening survey and a study questionnaire. Recovered participants in ImmuneRACE Cohort 3 were defined as having two consecutive negative NP/OP PCR tests, clearance from a healthcare professional, or resolution of symptoms. In the prospective study, mobile phlebotomists collected whole blood, serum and a nasopharyngeal or oropharyngeal swab from each participant. Over a roughly 2-month period, participants in the prospective study had the option of providing additional blood draws and questionnaires. Before DNA extraction, prospective study blood samples were shipped either frozen or at room temperature.

The origin of this receptor is a woman in her twenties or thirties who had recovered from COVID-19. This chain is built from TRBV18 and TRBJ2-7, and perhaps TRBD2 as D gene, on 6 matching bases. Input material: PBMCs or T cells enriched from blood (not recorded which). The DNA sequence is TGTGCCAGCTCACGCGGGACGGACCCTACCTACGAGCAGTACTTC. The resulting protein is CASSRGTDPTYEQYF.